A single TCR beta chain is shown here with its context. Using immunoSEQ multiplex PCR, the repertoire was profiled, and TCRdb retains in-frame clones only, with some absent. The sample contains around 67,000 clones, 75% to 85% of which appear only once. These data come from a study of OX40 agonist ivuxolimab in advanced cancers. As for the study in general: Dose-escalation patients' cancers were hepatocellular carcinoma, melanoma, renal cell or head and neck cancer.

Germline CDR1 reads MDHEN; CDR2 reads SYDVKM. Trimming took 7 bases from V and 5 from J, leaving 18 bases between them. The CDR3 is 14 residues long. The rearrangement uses TRBV28 and TRBJ2-7; either TRBD1 or TRBD2 may supply D (6 bases each). The sequence derives from an adult with an advanced solid tumor such as melanoma, head and neck, liver or kidney cancer. The input for sequencing was CD4+ or CD8+ T cells sorted from blood, taken in a trial of the OX40 agonist ivuxolimab. The CDR3 sequence is CASTKGGTHHEQYF. The CDR3 DNA is TGTGCCAGCACTAAGGGGGGCACCCACCACGAGCAGTACTTC.